This T cell receptor (beta chain) was identified during a study of blood T cell repertoires in COVID-19 (TCRdb year 2020). Describing the broader study: The collaborator samples originated in the United States, Italy and Spain and spanned the acute and convalescent phases of COVID-19. The repertoires were released in a freely available public database meant as a resource for research on the immune response to SARS-CoV-2. Nearly every sample came with metadata listing a de-identified subject ID, COVID-19 status, age in years and sex. Where available, HLA class I and class II types were taken from metadata supplied by the sample provider and were not determined by assay-based typing. Samples were obtained from the ongoing ImmuneRACE study (first 160 participants) and from 1,000 to 1,500 subjects provided by 6 global collaborators. The prospective study material was composed of cDNA or gDNA derived from T cells, B-cell-depleted T cells, or PBMCs. The dataset comprised deeply sampled blood TCRbeta repertoires from subjects exposed to, actively infected with, or recovered from COVID-19.

TCRbeta CDR3 regions were amplified from genomic DNA using the immunoSEQ Assay, a bias-controlled multiplex PCR. As for the authors' bioinformatics: The number of nucleated cells in each sample was estimated by amplification of reference gene primers within the assay. To quantify the absolute abundance of each unique TCRbeta CDR3 rearrangement, sequence reads were collapsed and filtered. For each sample, productive Simpson clonality was calculated by taking the square root of Simpson's diversity index across productive rearrangements. TCRdb limited this immuneACCESS table to in-frame rearrangements with V and J called. A share of clones is missing; checked studies link under half to unresolved V genes, and the rest is unexplained. V and J calls and clone size are copied from that table; D and trimming were computed from the DNA. The sample table records some 300,000 clones; approximately 86% of these occur just once. 1% to 1.5% of the sample rests with the top ten.

Each collaborating institution followed its own protocols to collect whole blood in K2EDTA tubes. For TCRbeta analysis, collaborators shipped samples as frozen whole blood, isolated PBMCs, or DNA extracted from either of those sample types. Points the paper makes about the study in general: Clinical and demographic metadata were provided uncurated, with the amount varying by source and participant.

CDR1 and CDR2 (LGHNA, YSLEER) derive from the germline V gene. The CDR3 runs 17 residues from the cysteine to the phenylalanine. Only the CDR3 DNA stays, 51 bases, in frame from base 1. V drops 0 bases and J drops 7 bases, leaving 19 bases in between. About this clone itself: Which antigen it targets is not known. Qualities for individual bases were not recorded, and no much larger clone is one base off.

The chain is assembled from TRBV4-3 and TRBJ1-3; possibly the D gene is TRBD1, per 6 matching bases. The specimen was peripheral blood. The receptor comes from an older man with acute or convalescent COVID-19. The bases are TGCGCCAGCAGCCAAGATCTACCGGCAGGGGTTATCAACACCATATATTTT. It encodes CASSQDLPAGVINTIYF.